This entry concerns a single T cell receptor beta chain. Its antigen remains unidentified. The junction does not match germline at one end; this may be a read error. A modified ARM-PCR protocol with three rounds of nested PCR amplified TCRbeta. TCRdb analysed the multiplex PCR reads with MiXCR anew, one entry per CDR3 protein. The profile covers 60,000 to 85,000 distinct CDR3 sequences, with around 80% appearing a single time and 35% to 50% taken by the ten largest. The sample is drawn from a study of tumor and adjacent non-tumor tissue in lung cancer. Turning to the study itself: The cohort had approximately 12 adenocarcinoma, a couple of squamous cell and 1 small cell patients. Samples averaged around 4 million productive TCRbeta reads each. Study-wide findings and caveats: Tumor tissue had significantly higher TCR diversity than normal lung. In normal lung, the top 100 clones were significantly more dominant than in tumor.

RNA was extracted from bulk tissue without any cell sorting. This non-tumor lung sample came from over 3 cm beyond the tumor edge. The sample comprised distant non-tumor lung tissue. This TCR derives from a man between 60 and 70 years old with non-small cell lung cancer.

CDR3 DNA sequence: TGTGTCAGCGCTCACCCGAACACCGGGGAGCTGTTCTTT. This gives the protein CVSAHPNTGELFF. The chain employs TRBV12-3 or TRBV12-4 and TRBJ2-2, with D perhaps TRBD2 (5 bases). The CDR3 loop spans 13 amino acids.